These T cell receptor beta chains were read from a single sample in a study of T cells in Graves' hyperthyroidism and ophthalmopathy. TCRdb independently ran MiXCR on the multiplex PCR reads; one entry per CDR3 protein. The table lists hundreds of thousands of distinct CDR3 sequences, less than 45% of them singletons. The sample consisted of peripheral blood or thyroid tissue (not recorded which). All receptors derive from an adult man with Graves' disease, either hyperthyroidism or ophthalmopathy (not recorded which). The CDR3 runs from the conserved cysteine through the conserved F or W. A D gene is named only where the DNA matches it firmly. Rows give clone size only sometimes, using once, few, many, or a class for an expanded clone.

size	D	V	J	length	DNA	CDR3
NA	TRBD1	TRBV5-1	TRBJ2-2	14	TGCGCCAGCGGGACACAGGGGGCGCAGGGGGAGCTGTTTTTT	CASGTQGAQGELFF
many	TRBD1	TRBV7-2	TRBJ1-4	16	TGTGCCAGCAGCGGCGTTCGGACAGGGAGGAAAGAAAAACTGTTTTTT	CASSGVRTGRKEKLFF
NA	NA	TRBV20-1	TRBJ1-1	13	TGCAGTGCTAGGGTGAGCACGAACACTGAAGCTTTCTTT	CSARVSTNTEAFF
many	NA	TRBV7-9	TRBJ1-2	14	TGTGCCAGCAGCTCACCCGGACGGAACTATGGCTACACCTTC	CASSSPGRNYGYTF
NA	TRBD2	TRBV2	TRBJ2-2	15	TGTGCCAGCAAAGGCGGCGGGAGGGCCGTCGGGGAGCTGTTTTTT	CASKGGGRAVGELFF
NA	TRBD1	TRBV24-1	TRBJ2-6	17	TGTGCCACCAGTGCGCGACAGGGTATGATCTGGGCCAACGTCCTGACTTTC	CATSARQGMIWANVLTF
NA	TRBD1	TRBV7-3	TRBJ1-6	16	TGTGCCAGCAGCTTGGGGACAGGCCACTATAATTCACCCCTCCACTTT	CASSLGTGHYNSPLHF
NA	NA	TRBV19	TRBJ1-1	15	TGTGCCAGTAGTATTAGTCGACGGCTGAACACTGAAGCTTTCTTT	CASSISRRLNTEAFF
NA	TRBD1	TRBV29-1	TRBJ2-5	14	TGCAGCGTTGGAAGGGACAGGGGGGGAAAGACCCAGTACTTC	CSVGRDRGGKTQYF
many	NA	TRBV2	TRBJ1-1	13	TGTGCCAGCCTAATCAATATGAACACTGAAGCTTTCTTT	CASLINMNTEAFF
many	NA	TRBV11-2	TRBJ2-5	14	TGTGCCAGCAGCCGCTACACGAGCCAAGAGACCCAGTACTTC	CASSRYTSQETQYF
NA	NA	TRBV5-6	TRBJ1-1	14	TGTGCCAGCAGCTCATCAGGGGTTTGCACTGAAGCTTTCTTT	CASSSSGVCTEAFF
once	NA	TRBV11-2	TRBJ1-1	18	TGTGCCAGCAGCTTAGATAACAGGCTTAACGACTTGAACACTGAAGCTTTCTTT	CASSLDNRLNDLNTEAFF
few	NA	TRBV20-1	TRBJ1-4	15	TGCAGTGCTAGAGATGAGTCGGGGGATGGTGAAAAACTGTTTTTT	CSARDESGDGEKLFF
few	NA	TRBV20-1	TRBJ1-2	12	TGCAGTGCGGAGGGGGGTAACTATGGCTACACCTTC	CSAEGGNYGYTF
few	NA	TRBV20-1	TRBJ1-4	15	TGCAGTGCTAGAGATCTAGCTGCAACTAATGAAAAACTGTTTTTT	CSARDLAATNEKLFF
few	NA	TRBV20-1	TRBJ1-3	16	TGCAGTGCTAGAGTAGAGCGGGGAAGCTCTGGAAACACCATATATTTT	CSARVERGSSGNTIYF
NA	NA	TRBV7-9	TRBJ2-6	12	TGTGCCAGCAGCTTAACGGCCTACGTCCTGACTTTC	CASSLTAYVLTF
NA	NA	TRBV19	TRBJ1-2	14	TGTGCCAGTAGGGAAGCAGGGCGGATCTATGGCTACACCTTC	CASREAGRIYGYTF
NA	TRBD2	TRBV29-1	TRBJ2-1	14	TGCAGCGTAGCGGGGACGAGCTCCTACAATGAGCAGTTCTTC	CSVAGTSSYNEQFF
NA	TRBD1	TRBV29-1	TRBJ1-1	13	TGCAGCGTTGTCCGGGACAGGGTCACTGAAGCTTTCTTT	CSVVRDRVTEAFF
NA	NA	TRBV7-6	TRBJ1-3	14	TGTGCCAGCAGCCCTACGGGGGCTGGAAGCACCATATATTTT	CASSPTGAGSTIYF
NA	NA	TRBV2	TRBJ1-4	10	TGTGCCAGCCGTGGGGGGCAACTGTTTTTT	CASRGGQLFF
NA	TRBD2	TRBV15	TRBJ2-5	17	TGTGCCACCAGCAGTCCCAGACTAGCGGGGGGCCAAGAGACCCAGTACTTC	CATSSPRLAGGQETQYF
few	NA	TRBV6-1	TRBJ2-7	13	TGTGCCAGCAGTGCTCCACAGGGTTCCGAGCAGTACTTC	CASSAPQGSEQYF
many	NA	TRBV2	TRBJ1-5	14	TGTGCCAGCAGTGAATTAAGGGGGGATCAGCCCCAGCATTTT	CASSELRGDQPQHF
many	NA	TRBV20-1	TRBJ1-5	13	TGCAGTGCTAGCCACCGGGGGAATCAGCCCCAGCATTTT	CSASHRGNQPQHF
many	TRBD1	TRBV7-8	TRBJ1-5	17	TGTGCCAGCAGCCGCGGGACAGGGCCATATAGCAATCAGCCCCAGCATTTT	CASSRGTGPYSNQPQHF
many	TRBD2	TRBV7-9	TRBJ2-5	17	TGTGCCAGCAGTTTCCCCGAGGCGGGAGGGCCTTTTGAGACCCAGTACTTC	CASSFPEAGGPFETQYF
few	NA	TRBV5-1	TRBJ1-5	13	TGCGCCAGCAGCAGACAGTCGGGACAGCCCCAGCATTTT	CASSRQSGQPQHF
NA	TRBD1	TRBV12-3/TRBV12-4	TRBJ2-2	15	TGTGCCAGCAGCCAACGAGGACAGGGTGTGGGGGAGCTGTTTTTT	CASSQRGQGVGELFF
NA	NA	TRBV5-1	TRBJ1-4	16	TGCGCCAGCAGTTTCTCAGGCCAGAGACCTAATGAAAAACTGTTTTTT	CASSFSGQRPNEKLFF
many	NA	TRBV7-3	TRBJ1-6	15	TGTGCCAGCAGCTTAAACGGTTTCGATAATTCACCCCTCCACTTT	CASSLNGFDNSPLHF
NA	NA	TRBV7-9	TRBJ1-5	14	TGTGCCTGGAGTGTACGCCGGGGTAATCAGCCCCAGCATTTT	CAWSVRRGNQPQHF
many	NA	TRBV9	TRBJ1-2	13	TGTGCCAGCAGCGTAGGGCGAACAGGGGGCTACACCTTC	CASSVGRTGGYTF
few	TRBD1	TRBV3-1	TRBJ2-5	14	TGTGCCAGCAGCCGGGACAGGGCACAAGAGACCCAGTACTTC	CASSRDRAQETQYF
NA	NA	TRBV29-1	TRBJ2-5	11	TGCAGCGTTAGGGGGGCAGAGACCCAGTACTTC	CSVRGAETQYF
NA	NA	TRBV7-2	TRBJ1-2	15	TGTGCCAGCAGCTCTCCCGGGACAACCTACTATGGCTACACCTTC	CASSSPGTTYYGYTF
NA	NA	TRBV7-9	TRBJ1-5	14	TGTGCCACCTGGATGGACCGGGACAATCAGCCCCAGCATTTT	CATWMDRDNQPQHF
NA	NA	TRBV10-3	TRBJ2-7	15	TGCGCCATCTGCAGCAGAGGGCAGGGTGGTTACGAGCAGTACTTC	CAICSRGQGGYEQYF
NA	TRBD1	TRBV2	TRBJ2-6	15	TGTGCCAGCGGCGACAGGGGGCACGAGGCCAACGTCCTGACTTTC	CASGDRGHEANVLTF
many	NA	TRBV2	TRBJ1-2	13	TGTGCCAGCAGTTTAGCCCCTAACTATGGCTACACCTTC	CASSLAPNYGYTF
NA	NA	TRBV25-1	TRBJ1-1	12	TGTGCCAGCAGTTTGGGGACACAGAAAGCTTTCTTT	CASSLGTQKAFF
many	NA	TRBV24-1	TRBJ2-7	14	TGTGCCACCAGTGATGGTGGAACACCCTACGAGCAGTACTTC	CATSDGGTPYEQYF
few	NA	TRBV12-5	TRBJ1-5	13	TGTGCTAGTGGTCCGACAGTGAATCAGCCCCAGCATTTT	CASGPTVNQPQHF
NA	TRBD1	TRBV15	TRBJ2-5	15	TGTGCCACCAGCAGAGATCAGGGGGCGGGAGAGACCCAGTACTTC	CATSRDQGAGETQYF
NA	NA	TRBV7-8	TRBJ1-1	14	TGTGCCAGCAGCGATTCGGGGACCACGTTTGAAGCTTTCTTT	CASSDSGTTFEAFF
NA	TRBD2	TRBV20-1	TRBJ2-7	13	TGCAGTGCTAGAGATAGCCAGCGGGAGATGGTGTACTTC	CSARDSQREMVYF
NA	TRBD1	TRBV10-3	TRBJ1-5	15	TGTGCCATCAGTGATTCGGGACAGGGGGATCAGCCCCAGCATTTT	CAISDSGQGDQPQHF
few	NA	TRBV11-2	TRBJ2-6	15	TGTGCCAGCAGCAAGACCCTTTTTGGGGCCAACGTCCTGACTTTC	CASSKTLFGANVLTF
many	NA	TRBV5-1	TRBJ2-7	13	TGCGCCAGCAGCCACGGGGACTCCTACGAGCAGTACTTC	CASSHGDSYEQYF
once	TRBD1	TRBV15	TRBJ1-2	14	TGTGCCACCAGCCCAGGACAGGGAGCTTATGGCTACACCTTC	CATSPGQGAYGYTF
many	NA	TRBV29-1	TRBJ1-2	14	TGCAGCGTTGAAGAGGCGGGGGAAGAGGATGGCTACACCTTC	CSVEEAGEEDGYTF
many	TRBD1	TRBV20-1	TRBJ1-5	13	TGCAGTGCGAGTACAGGGGTGAGCCAGCCCCAGCATTTT	CSASTGVSQPQHF